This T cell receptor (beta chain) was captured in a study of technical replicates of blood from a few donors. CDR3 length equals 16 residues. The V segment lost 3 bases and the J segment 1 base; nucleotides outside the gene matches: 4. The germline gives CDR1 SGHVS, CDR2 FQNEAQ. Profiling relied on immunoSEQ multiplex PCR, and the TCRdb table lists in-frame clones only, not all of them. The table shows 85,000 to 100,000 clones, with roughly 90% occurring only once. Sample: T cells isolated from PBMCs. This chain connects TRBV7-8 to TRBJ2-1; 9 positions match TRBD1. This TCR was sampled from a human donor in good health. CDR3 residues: CASSLIGTGSYNEQFF. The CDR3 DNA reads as TGTGCCAGCAGCTTGATCGGGACAGGGTCCTACAATGAGCAGTTCTTC.